The 17 T cell receptor beta chains below come from one sample, sequenced in a study of graft-versus-host responses after intestinal transplantation. The method was immunoSEQ multiplex PCR; TCRdb's version includes in-frame clones alone and lacks a portion of them. Of 80,000 to 100,000 clones listed, roughly 88% are singletons. Their antigens are not known. Sequences were derived from unstimulated CD4+ T cells sorted from spleen or lymph node cells, sampled before intestinal transplant. The source of these receptors is a human donor who received an intestinal transplant.

V gene TRBV5-4 combines with J gene TRBJ2-7, with 7 nucleotides matching TRBD2. The germline V gene has CDR1 SGHNT and CDR2 YYREEE (reference sequence). This CDR3 has 18 amino acids. The V and J ends lost 0 bases and 0 bases, in that order; junction bases with no gene match: 12. The CDR3 region has the DNA TGTGCCAGCAGCTTGGCCTCGGCTAGCGGCCCAAGCTCCTACGAGCAGTACTTC. Its translation is CASSLASASGPSSYEQYF.

This clone was seen only once. This chain joins TRBV11-2 and TRBJ1-1; 9 bases are a match to TRBD1. Germline CDR1 reads SGHAT; CDR2 reads FQNNGV. Unmatched junction bases numbered 5, after V lost 5 bases and J lost 4 bases. This CDR3 region has 14 residues. The CDR3 sequence: CASSGQGPGTEAFF. Written as DNA, the CDR3 is TGTGCCAGCAGCGGACAGGGGCCTGGCACTGAAGCTTTCTTT.

This sequence joins TRBV6-1 and TRBJ1-2; 7 positions match TRBD1. Germline V gives CDR1 MNHNS, CDR2 SASEGT. V was clipped by 8 bases and J by 6 bases; unmatched bases: 9. There are 13 residues in the CDR3. CDR3 residues: CASLLGTADGYTF. DNA of the CDR3: TGTGCCAGCCTTTTAGGGACAGCAGATGGCTACACCTTC.

This clone was found once. The rearrangement joins TRBV5-4 to TRBJ1-3, with TRBD1 identical over 9 bases. CDR1 is SGHNT and CDR2 is YYREEE in the germline V gene (reference sequence). The CDR3 spans 16 residues. V dropped 5 bases and J dropped 5; count of bases not matched to a gene: 11. The CDR3 protein is CASSKKPGQGRNTIYF. The CDR3 coding sequence is TGTGCCAGCAGTAAAAAACCGGGACAGGGTAGAAACACCATATATTTT.

The chain carries TRBV6-1 and TRBJ2-6, with D possibly TRBD1 on 7 matching bases. This CDR3 is built from 15 residues. Trimming removed 2 bases from V and 12 bases from J, with 17 bases in between. Germline V lookup: CDR1 MNHNS, CDR2 SASEGT. The CDR3 spells CASSEPARGASVLTF. In nucleotides, the CDR3 is TGTGCCAGCAGTGAACCGGCCAGGGGGGCTTCCGTCCTGACTTTC.

The chain couples TRBV2 to TRBJ2-7; 12 positions agree with TRBD1. The germline CDR1 and CDR2 sequences are SNHLY and FYNNEI. Germline trimming cut 6 bases from V and 9 bases from J; bases unmatched to any gene: 9. CDR3 length equals 14 residues. The DNA for the CDR3 is TGTGCCAGCAGGGTGGAGGGACAGGGGGCCTCGCAGTACTTC. This encodes CASRVEGQGASQYF. The full variable domain, rest sourced from reference TRBV2 and TRBJ2-7, is EPEVTQTPSHQVTQMGQEVILRCVPISNHLYFYWYRQILGQKVEFLVSFYNNEISEKSEIFDDQFSVERPDGSNFTLKIRSTKLEDSAMYFCASRVEGQGASQYFGPGTRLTVT.

The V gene is TRBV7-3, the J gene TRBJ1-1, with D possibly matching TRBD1 (5 bases). This CDR3 contains 13 residues. Germline V lookup: CDR1 SGHTA, CDR2 FQGTGA. Trimming stripped 0 bases from V and 5 bases from J, with 7 bases between. The CDR3: CASSLTGDTEAFF. DNA for the CDR3: TGTGCCAGCAGCTTAACAGGGGATACTGAAGCTTTCTTT. The variable domain in full, with the rest retrieved from reference TRBV7-3 and TRBJ1-1, is GAGVSQTPSNKVTEKGKYVELRCDPISGHTALYWYRQSLGQGPEFLIYFQGTGAADDSGLPNDRFFAVRPEGSVSTLKIQRTERGDSAVYLCASSLTGDTEAFFGQGTRLTVV.

This clone was counted a single time. This rearrangement joins TRBV7-9 to TRBJ1-4; possibly TRBD1 for D (5 bases). CDR3 length equals 14 residues. Trimming stripped 4 bases from V and 7 bases from J, with 13 bases between. Germline V gives CDR1 SEHNR, CDR2 FQNEAQ (reference sequence). CDR3 DNA sequence: TGTGCCAGCAGCTCGACACAAAGGGGTGAAAAACTGTTTTTT. It translates to CASSSTQRGEKLFF.

The chain links TRBV29-1 to TRBJ2-3; 9 bases are a match to TRBD2. Per the germline V gene, CDR1 is SQVTM and CDR2 is ANQGSEA. The CDR3 is 13 amino acids. The ends lost 4 bases at V and 4 bases at J; junction bases unmatched: 3. In DNA, the CDR3 is TGCAGCGTTGTGCGGGGGGGCCCAGATACGCAGTATTTT. Its translation is CSVVRGGPDTQYF.

The V call is TRBV15, the J call TRBJ1-6; tentative D call: TRBD1 (5 bases). The CDR3 covers 19 residues. From germline, CDR1 is LNHNV and CDR2 YYDKDF (reference sequence). Trimming stripped 1 base from V and 1 base from J, with 17 bases between. CDR3 residues: CATSRGRGASGSYNSPLHF. CDR3 DNA: TGTGCCACCAGCAGAGGGAGGGGTGCTAGTGGTTCCTATAATTCACCCCTCCACTTT.

The chain links TRBV5-1 to TRBJ2-1; 11 bases are a match to TRBD2. The V gene's germline CDR1 is SGHRS and CDR2 YFSETQ. With 4 bases clipped from V and 1 base from J, the junction kept 1 base outside the gene matches. The CDR3 consists of 15 residues. The CDR3 is CASSPSGGSYNEQFF. The DNA of the CDR3 is TGCGCCAGCAGCCCTAGCGGGGGGTCCTACAATGAGCAGTTCTTC.

This clone appeared a single time. The chain uses TRBV13 and TRBJ1-5; D unresolved. Germline V gives CDR1 PRHDT, CDR2 FYEKMQ (reference sequence). V was cut by 5 bases and J by 3 bases, with 8 bases left in between. The CDR3 spans 13 residues. The CDR3 region has the DNA TGTGCCAGCAGCAGAGGATTCAATCAGCCCCAGCATTTT. Encoded protein: CASSRGFNQPQHF.

The chain is built from TRBV7-9 and TRBJ2-7; a weak D match, TRBD2 (6 bases). Deletions cut 4 bases from V and 2 bases from J, with 18 bases between. The CDR3 has 16 amino acids. CDR1 is SEHNR and CDR2 is FQNEAQ in the germline V gene (reference sequence). For the CDR3, the DNA is TGTGCCAGCAGCTCCGTTTTCGTTGGCGGGACCTACGAGCAGTACTTC. This sequence encodes CASSSVFVGGTYEQYF.

The chain is built from TRBV19 and TRBJ1-4; D gene unclear. Germline loops: CDR1 LNHDA, CDR2 SQIVND (reference sequence). This CDR3 contains 14 residues. The V end lost 3 bases, the J end lost 11 bases, and 16 bases lay between the germline ends. The CDR3 loop is CASSMRGERRKLFF. CDR3 nucleotide sequence: TGTGCCAGTAGTATGCGCGGGGAAAGGCGGAAACTGTTTTTT. Variable domain in full (rest from reference TRBV19 and TRBJ1-4): DGGITQSPKYLFRKEGQNVTLSCEQNLNHDAMYWYRQDPGQGLRLIYYSQIVNDFQKGDIAEGYSVSREKKESFPLTVTSAQKNPTAFYLCASSMRGERRKLFFGSGTQLSVL.

DNA of the CDR3: TGTGCCAGCAGCGAGAGGACAGCCGGATATGGCTACACCTTC. Amino acids: CASSERTAGYGYTF. The V call is TRBV9, the J call TRBJ1-2, with D possibly being TRBD1 (6 bases). This CDR3 has 14 amino acids. Germline CDR1 SGDLS, CDR2 YYNGEE. Trimming cost V 3 bases and J 5 bases, with 14 bases left between them.

This chain links TRBV11-2 with TRBJ1-2, with D perhaps TRBD1 (5 bases). Germline CDR1 and CDR2: SGHAT and FQNNGV. V dropped 5 bases and J dropped 6 bases, with 13 bases sitting between them. This CDR3 contains 13 residues. CDR3 DNA: TGTGCCAGCAGCCTCGCCAGGGTGGATGGCTACACCTTC. This encodes CASSLARVDGYTF.

The chain has TRBV9 and TRBJ1-5; TRBD1 might be the D (5 bases). The V end lost 0 bases, the J end lost 2 bases, and 12 bases lay between the germline ends. CDR3 length equals 16 residues. Germline CDR1 SGDLS, CDR2 YYNGEE. CDR3 sequence: CASSVDGGGGNQPQHF. The CDR3 nucleotides are TGTGCCAGCAGCGTAGATGGGGGGGGTGGCAATCAGCCCCAGCATTTT.